This T cell receptor beta chain derives from a study of neurological immune-mediated disorders. This clonotype was recorded many times. As yet, its antigen is unknown. V was cut by 4 bases and J by 0 bases, with 11 bases left in between. CDR3 size: 14 residues. Germline CDR1 and CDR2: SGHKS and YYEKEE (reference sequence). 5'RACE employing 10-nucleotide random UMIs yielded the cDNA. Using its own MiXCR run on the 5' RACE reads, TCRdb lists one record per CDR3 protein. The sample holds more than 75,000 distinct CDR3 sequences, about a tenth seen once. Study-wide results and caveats: HTLV-1-associated myelopathy showed the most TCR clonal expansion; multiple sclerosis the least, below healthy controls. The expanded clones of different subjects shared no CDR3 amino acid sequences (suggesting private repertoires in all groups).

The chain links TRBV5-5 to TRBJ2-7; the D gene is possibly TRBD2 (6 bases). The TCR sequence derives from a man aged 35 to 55 in good health. Sequences were obtained from PBMCs. The DNA for the CDR3 is TGTGCCAGCAGCCGGCAGGGAGGCTCCTACGAGCAGTACTTC. Translated, it gives CASSRQGGSYEQYF.